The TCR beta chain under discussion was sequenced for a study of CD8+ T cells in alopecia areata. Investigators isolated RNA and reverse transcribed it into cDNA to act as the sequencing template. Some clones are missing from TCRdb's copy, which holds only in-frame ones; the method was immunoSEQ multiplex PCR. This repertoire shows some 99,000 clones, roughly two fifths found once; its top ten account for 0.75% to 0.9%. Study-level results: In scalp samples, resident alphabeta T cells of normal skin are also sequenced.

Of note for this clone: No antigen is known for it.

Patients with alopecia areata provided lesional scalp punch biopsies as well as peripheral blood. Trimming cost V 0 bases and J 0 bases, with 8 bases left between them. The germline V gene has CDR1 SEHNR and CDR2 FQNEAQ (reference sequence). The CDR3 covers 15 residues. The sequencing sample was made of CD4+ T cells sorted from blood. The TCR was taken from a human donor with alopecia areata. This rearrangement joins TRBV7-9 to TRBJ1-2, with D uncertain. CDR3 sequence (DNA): TGTGCCAGCAGCTTAGCACTGGGAGCTAACTATGGCTACACCTTC. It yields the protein CASSLALGANYGYTF.